The 24 T cell receptor beta chains below were found in one sample sequenced in a study of cytomegalovirus exposure and HLA in healthy donors (dated by TCRdb to about 2017). Libraries were made using the immunoSEQ multiplex PCR assay. TCRdb took this table from immuneACCESS and kept in-frame rearrangements with V and J called. Such tables lack part of the clones; where checked against another copy, unresolved V genes explain under half of the gap, and the rest is unexplained. The sample includes approximately 190,000 clones, with approximately 88% observed a single time. The ten largest clonotypes hold approximately 7% of the sample. The material sequenced was PBMCs. These receptors all come from a man aged 18 to 30 in good health and CMV-seropositive.

The genes are TRBV4-1 and TRBJ2-3, with TRBD2 matching over 7 bases. The CDR3 is 16 amino acids. Germline V gene lookup returns CDR1 MGHRA and CDR2 YSYEKL. The ends lost 1 base at V and 2 bases at J; junction bases unmatched: 6. The DNA of the CDR3 is TGCGCCAGCAGCCAAGTGGCACTAGCGCCCACAGATACGCAGTATTTT. Amino acid sequence: CASSQVALAPTDTQYF.

V and J are TRBV7-9 and TRBJ2-3; TRBD2 agrees at 8 bases. This CDR3 region has 18 residues. Germline CDR1 reads SEHNR; CDR2 reads FQNEAQ (reference sequence). After removal of 1 base from V and 3 bases from J, the junction contained 12 bases not matched to a gene. This CDR3 reads CASSLVQGVGLATDTQYF. In nucleotides, the CDR3 is TGTGCCAGCAGCTTAGTCCAAGGGGTAGGACTAGCAACAGATACGCAGTATTTT.

This clone was observed a handful of times. CDR3 region: CSGGAGGTGELFF. The DNA for the CDR3 is TGCAGCGGCGGGGCAGGGGGTACCGGGGAGCTGTTTTTT. The V call is TRBV29-1, the J call TRBJ2-2; D might be TRBD1 (7 bases). The germline V gene has CDR1 SQVTM and CDR2 ANQGSEA. V was clipped by 7 bases and J by 5 bases, with 14 bases between them. The CDR3 is 13 residues long.

This chain uses TRBV27 with TRBJ2-3; D possibly corresponds to TRBD1 (6 bases). The length of the CDR3 is 15 residues. Germline-derived CDR1 and CDR2 are MNHEY and SMNVEV (reference sequence). Trimming pared 0 bases from V and 2 bases from J, leaving 9 bases between. DNA of the CDR3: TGTGCCAGCAGTTTATCCCAGGGGTTCACAGATACGCAGTATTTT. Its translation: CASSLSQGFTDTQYF.

The chain links TRBV27 to TRBJ2-3; TRBD1 aligns across 7 bases. V lost 2 bases and J lost 2; bases outside the gene matches: 4. The CDR3 is 15 residues long. From germline, CDR1 is MNHEY and CDR2 SMNVEV (reference sequence). The DNA of the CDR3 is TGTGCCAGCAGTTTAGGGGGACAGTACACAGATACGCAGTATTTT. Protein sequence: CASSLGGQYTDTQYF.

The chain has TRBV5-1 and TRBJ1-3; TRBD1 matches at 7 bases. CDR3 length: 16 residues. Germline V gene sequence: CDR1 SGHRS, CDR2 YFSETQ. Trimming removed 0 bases from V and 2 bases from J; junction bases left unmatched: 5. CDR3 region: CASSLVLQGAGNTIYF. The CDR3 nucleotides read TGCGCCAGCAGCTTGGTACTGCAGGGGGCTGGAAACACCATATATTTT.

The table lists this clone with a count of one. The chain carries TRBV6-1 and TRBJ2-3; TRBD2 matches 9 bases. The CDR3 loop spans 15 amino acids. Looked up from germline, CDR1 is MNHNS and CDR2 is SASEGT. Losses at the gene ends were 3 bases for V and 3 bases for J; bases not matched to a gene: 4. CDR3 coding DNA: TGTGCCAGCAGTGATGTCGCGGGAGGGACAGATACGCAGTATTTT. This encodes CASSDVAGGTDTQYF.

V is TRBV5-1 and J is TRBJ2-5; D may be TRBD2 (5 bases). Germline CDR1 SGHRS, CDR2 YFSETQ. This CDR3 contains 15 residues. V lost 0 bases and J lost 1, with 10 bases in between. The CDR3 sequence is CASSLAPRAQETQYF. CDR3 nucleotides: TGCGCCAGCAGCTTGGCCCCGAGGGCCCAAGAGACCCAGTACTTC.

The chain carries TRBV7-2 and TRBJ2-7, with 7 bases lining up with TRBD2. Germline V gives CDR1 SGHTA, CDR2 FQGNSA. This CDR3 spans 14 amino acids. J was trimmed by 5 bases and V by 5 bases; bases with no gene match: 9. CDR3 sequence reads: CASSPRLAPHEQYF. In DNA form, the CDR3 reads TGTGCCAGCAGCCCCCGACTAGCTCCTCACGAGCAGTACTTC. Supplemented by reference TRBV7-2 and TRBJ2-7, the full variable domain reads GAGVSQSPSNKVTEKGKDVELRCDPISGHTALYWYRQSLGQGLEFLIYFQGNSAPDKSGLPSDRFSAERTGGSVSTLTIQRTQQEDSAVYLCASSPRLAPHEQYFGPGTRLTVT.

V is TRBV7-7 and J is TRBJ2-7; 8 bases fit TRBD1. The CDR3 consists of 15 residues. Germline V gene sequence: CDR1 SSHAT, CDR2 FNYEAQ (reference sequence). Trimming took 1 base from V and 5 from J; bases not matched to a gene: 7. DNA for the CDR3: TGTGCCAGCAGCTTAGGGCCGACAGGGGTGAACGAGCAGTACTTC. The encoded protein is CASSLGPTGVNEQYF.

The chain recombines TRBV2 with TRBJ2-3, with D uncertain. Germline CDR1 reads SNHLY; CDR2 reads FYNNEI. The CDR3 totals 13 residues. Trimming cost V 3 bases and J 6 bases, with 10 bases left between them. Written as DNA, the CDR3 is TGTGCCAGCAGTGACGGAGTTTTCGATACGCAGTATTTT. Translated: CASSDGVFDTQYF.

This chain uses TRBV30 with TRBJ2-3; 8 bases fit TRBD2. The CDR3 length is 15 residues. After removal of 2 bases from V and 0 bases from J, the junction contained 4 bases not matched to a gene. The germline gives CDR1 GTSNPN, CDR2 SVGIG (reference sequence). CDR3 sequence (DNA): TGTGCCTGGAGTCTGGCTAGCGGGAGCACAGATACGCAGTATTTT. It specifies CAWSLASGSTDTQYF.

The genes are TRBV7-9 and TRBJ2-7, with D maybe TRBD1 (6 bases). The CDR3 is made up of 16 amino acids. Per germline, CDR1 SEHNR and CDR2 FQNEAQ (reference sequence). Deletions cut 4 bases from V and 1 base from J, with 17 bases between. The CDR3 bases are TGTGCCAGCAGCTCAAACTCGGGACACCTATCCTACGAGCAGTACTTC. Amino acid sequence: CASSSNSGHLSYEQYF.

J is TRBJ2-7 and V is TRBV7-9, with a weak D call TRBD1 (6 bases). The V end was cut by 5 bases, the J end by 9 bases, with 14 bases between. The CDR3 totals 12 residues. From germline, CDR1 is SEHNR and CDR2 FQNEAQ (reference sequence). This CDR3 reads CASSGETGRQYF. CDR3 nucleotides: TGTGCCAGCAGCGGTGAAACAGGGAGGCAGTACTTC.

This chain links TRBV6-4 with TRBJ1-4; the D gene is possibly TRBD1 (6 bases). CDR3 length equals 13 residues. CDR1 is MRHNA, CDR2 SNTAGT, per germline. Deletions cut 3 bases from V and 4 bases from J, with 6 bases between. The CDR3 DNA follows: TGTGCCAGCAGTGAGGGACATAATGAAAAACTGTTTTTT. Encoded protein: CASSEGHNEKLFF.

V and J are TRBV27 and TRBJ1-4; the D gene is possibly TRBD1 (6 bases). In germline, CDR1 is MNHEY, CDR2 SMNVEV (reference sequence). The CDR3 loop spans 13 amino acids. Deletions cut 10 bases from V and 2 bases from J, with 11 bases between. The CDR3 reads CAISQGTNEKLFF. As DNA, the CDR3 is TGTGCCATCTCACAGGGCACTAATGAAAAACTGTTTTTT.

J is TRBJ2-1 and V is TRBV11-1; D is uncertain. The CDR3 has 13 amino acids. V lost 5 bases to trimming and J lost 9 bases, with 14 bases between them. Germline CDR1 and CDR2: SGHAT and FQDESV (reference sequence). The DNA of the CDR3 is TGTGCCAGCAGCGTATCGACTCAAGGTGAGCAGTTCTTC. Protein: CASSVSTQGEQFF.

The CDR3 loop is CASSHQGLALAKNIQYF. The DNA of the CDR3 is TGCGCCAGCAGCCATCAGGGACTAGCTCTAGCCAAAAACATTCAGTACTTC. The chain links TRBV4-1 to TRBJ2-4, with 9 bases that match TRBD2. The V gene's germline CDR1 is MGHRA and CDR2 YSYEKL. V was clipped by 3 bases and J by 0 bases; unmatched bases: 6. The CDR3 length is 17 residues.

The rearrangement uses TRBV6-1 and TRBJ2-7; 7 bases match TRBD2. CDR1 is MNHNS and CDR2 is SASEGT in the germline V gene. Trimming removed 5 bases from V and 0 bases from J; junction bases left unmatched: 7. The CDR3 sequence is 15 residues long. The DNA for the CDR3 is TGTGCCAGCAGTTTTCAGCGGGAAAGCTCCTACGAGCAGTACTTC. Protein: CASSFQRESSYEQYF.

The chain carries TRBV7-9 and TRBJ2-7, with 7 bases that match TRBD1. CDR1 and CDR2 from the germline V gene are SEHNR and FQNEAQ (reference sequence). V shed 4 bases, J shed 3 bases, and the junction held 6 bases outside the gene matches. There are 14 residues in the CDR3. In nucleotides, the CDR3 is TGTGCCAGCAGCTCCACGGGACAGAGCTACGAGCAGTACTTC. It is translated as CASSSTGQSYEQYF.

This clone was counted only a few times. The rearrangement uses TRBV7-9 and TRBJ2-7, with D perhaps TRBD1 (5 bases). V dropped 1 base and J dropped 0 bases, with 7 bases sitting between them. The length of the CDR3 is 14 residues. Germline CDR1 and CDR2: SEHNR and FQNEAQ (reference sequence). The CDR3 DNA reads TGTGCCAGCAGCTTAGTCAGGGCCTCCTACGAGCAGTACTTC. It specifies CASSLVRASYEQYF.

The chain combines TRBV11-3 with TRBJ2-6; D is perhaps TRBD2 (5 bases). V lost 1 base and J 0 bases, leaving 13 bases between the germline ends. The CDR3 sequence is 18 residues long. Germline CDR1 is SGHNT and CDR2 is YENEEA. Here the CDR3 DNA reads TGTGCCAGCAGCTTAGGAGGGCGTTGGTCCTCTGGGGCCAACGTCCTGACTTTC. This gives the protein CASSLGGRWSSGANVLTF.

The chain is built from TRBV2 and TRBJ1-1; 7 bases match TRBD1. The germline V gene has CDR1 SNHLY and CDR2 FYNNEI. After removal of 7 bases from V and 0 bases from J, the junction contained 5 bases not matched to a gene. The CDR3 covers 14 residues. The CDR3 sequence: CASTPDRLNTEAFF. CDR3 coding DNA: TGTGCCAGCACTCCGGACAGGTTGAACACTGAAGCTTTCTTT.

V gene TRBV4-2 combines with J gene TRBJ1-3; 10 nucleotides match TRBD1. V was clipped by 0 bases and J by 2 bases; unmatched bases: 4. Germline V gives CDR1 LGHNA, CDR2 YNFKEQ. The CDR3 totals 17 residues. In DNA form, the CDR3 reads TGTGCCAGCAGCCAAGATCTCGGACAGGGGGCTGGAAACACCATATATTTT. This encodes CASSQDLGQGAGNTIYF.